These 2 T cell receptor beta chains originate from one sample sequenced in a study of beta chain features in type 1 diabetes. Study-wide points: Moderately but significantly shorter TCRB CDR3s were found in Type 1 diabetes patients in all four CD4+ subsets.

The entirety of the isolated RNA underwent reverse transcription, so expressed TCRB transcripts were sequenced. The protocol was immunoSEQ multiplex PCR, while the TCRdb copy is restricted to in-frame clones and leaves out a portion. This sample has a few hundred thousand clones, with 16% found just once. These receptors' targets are unknown. The sample consisted of naive CD4+ T cells from blood. The origin of the receptors is a man aged 30 to 39 with type 1 diabetes.

This clone was observed a handful of times. The V gene is TRBV30, the J gene TRBJ2-7; TRBD1 matches 9 bases. Germline loops: CDR1 GTSNPN, CDR2 SVGIG (reference sequence). The CDR3 consists of 14 residues. V gave up 1 base and J gave up 5 bases; unmatched junction bases: 6. CDR3 nucleotides: TGTGCCTGGAGTGGCCAGGGACAGGGCAACGAGCAGTACTTC. Its protein product is CAWSGQGQGNEQYF.

V gene TRBV7-9 combines with J gene TRBJ2-1; 8 bases map to TRBD2. Losses at the gene ends were 2 bases for V and 7 bases for J; bases not matched to a gene: 10. CDR1 and CDR2 from the germline V gene are SEHNR and FQNEAQ (reference sequence). The CDR3 length is 16 residues. The CDR3 protein is CASSLQGGSGINEQFF. In DNA, the CDR3 is TGTGCCAGCAGCTTACAAGGAGGTAGCGGGATAAATGAGCAGTTCTTC.